These 14 T cell receptor beta chains originate from one sample sequenced in a study of blood T cell repertoires in COVID-19. Method: immunoSEQ multiplex PCR; TCRdb's copy keeps in-frame clones and lacks some. The table lists 130,000 or so clones, roughly 83% of them singletons. Sequenced material: peripheral blood. These receptors originate from a man aged 55 to 70 with acute or convalescent COVID-19.

The chain couples TRBV7-9 to TRBJ1-5; the match to TRBD1 covers 10 bases. The CDR3 is made up of 15 amino acids. The germline gives CDR1 SEHNR, CDR2 FQNEAQ (reference sequence). The trim removed 5 bases at V and 5 bases at J, leaving 6 bases unmatched. The CDR3 bases are TGTGCCAGCAGCATGACAGGGGGCCCCGATCAGCCCCAGCATTTT. Its translation is CASSMTGGPDQPQHF.

The chain is built from TRBV15 and TRBJ2-7; 7 positions agree with TRBD1. Germline CDR1 reads LNHNV; CDR2 reads YYDKDF (reference sequence). There are 16 residues in the CDR3. V dropped 1 base and J dropped 2; count of bases not matched to a gene: 8. The CDR3 loop reads CATSRGRGRSAYEQYF. CDR3 coding DNA: TGTGCCACCAGCAGAGGAAGGGGGCGGTCTGCCTACGAGCAGTACTTC.

This clone was recorded a few times. The chain combines TRBV10-3 with TRBJ1-3, with 9 bases lining up with TRBD1. Germline CDR1 is ENHRY and CDR2 is SYGVKD. The CDR3 totals 15 residues. V trimming: 5 bases; J trimming: 2 bases; junction bases outside the gene matches: 4. CDR3 coding DNA: TGTGCCATCAGTTCGGGACAGGGAGCTGGAAACACCATATATTTT. Amino acids: CAISSGQGAGNTIYF.

The chain combines TRBV5-3 with TRBJ1-5; D is undetermined. TRBV5-3 is known as an ORF, though its function is uncertain. Trimming left V 7 bases short and J 0 bases short, with 23 bases between. The CDR3 length is 18 residues. CDR3 sequence (DNA): TGTGCCAGATCTCCCGGCGGCGTCCCAATGTGTAGCAATCAGCCCCAGCATTTT. Amino acids: CARSPGGVPMCSNQPQHF.

The chain uses TRBV19 and TRBJ1-2; 7 positions agree with TRBD1. Germline-derived CDR1 and CDR2 are LNHDA and SQIVND (reference sequence). The V segment lost 3 bases and the J segment 8 bases; nucleotides outside the gene matches: 9. This CDR3 region has 14 residues. The CDR3 DNA reads TGTGCCAGTAGTATGTTTGGACAGGTCTCCGGCTACACCTTC. Amino acids: CASSMFGQVSGYTF. The whole variable domain, filled in from reference TRBV19 and TRBJ1-2, reads DGGITQSPKYLFRKEGQNVTLSCEQNLNHDAMYWYRQDPGQGLRLIYYSQIVNDFQKGDIAEGYSVSREKKESFPLTVTSAQKNPTAFYLCASSMFGQVSGYTFGSGTRLTVV.

The chain combines TRBV5-1 with TRBJ1-1, with TRBD1 as a possible D gene (6 bases). Germline CDR1 SGHRS, CDR2 YFSETQ. The CDR3 is made up of 15 amino acids. Trimming removed 0 bases from V and 4 bases from J, with 13 bases in between. As DNA, the CDR3 is TGCGCCAGCAGCTTGGACGGGGGGCCGGGCACTGAAGCTTTCTTT. Its protein product is CASSLDGGPGTEAFF.

The rearrangement joins TRBV11-2 to TRBJ1-1, with D possibly being TRBD1 (5 bases). The CDR3 sequence is 15 residues long. The V and J ends lost 4 bases and 5 bases respectively, with 17 bases between them. The germline V gene encodes CDR1 SGHAT and CDR2 FQNNGV. CDR3 nucleotides: TGTGCCAGCAGCTATAATATGGGGGGGGTTACTGAAGCTTTCTTT. It yields the protein CASSYNMGGVTEAFF.

The V and J genes are TRBV7-3 and TRBJ2-7, with TRBD2 matching over 8 bases. Germline V gives CDR1 SGHTA, CDR2 FQGTGA. The J segment lost 3 bases and the V segment lost 0 bases, leaving 7 bases of the junction unmatched. This CDR3 region has 16 residues. The CDR3 region has the DNA TGTGCCAGCAGCTTAACGCCCAGCGGGAGTTTCTACGAGCAGTACTTC. It translates to CASSLTPSGSFYEQYF.

The chain is built from TRBV6-1 and TRBJ1-5; D unresolved. The germline gives CDR1 MNHNS, CDR2 SASEGT. V was shortened by 2 bases and J by 9 bases, with 11 bases between the two germline ends. The CDR3 consists of 13 residues. This chain's CDR3 is CASSEFEFAPQHF. The CDR3 DNA reads as TGTGCCAGCAGTGAATTTGAGTTTGCGCCCCAGCATTTT.

The V call is TRBV6-2 or TRBV6-3, the J call TRBJ1-2, with D perhaps matching TRBD1 (6 bases). CDR3 length: 14 amino acids. Germline lookup yields CDR1 MNHEY and CDR2 SVGEGT. V was cut by 6 bases and J by 0 bases, with 11 bases left in between. The CDR3 DNA sequence: TGTGCCAGCAGCCAGGGGCACGCTAACTATGGCTACACCTTC. As protein: CASSQGHANYGYTF.

This clone was recorded a few times. The V gene is TRBV7-9, the J gene TRBJ2-5; 7 positions match TRBD1. The germline CDR1 and CDR2 sequences are SEHNR and FQNEAQ (reference sequence). The junction had 7 bases not matched to a gene; V was cut back by 5 bases and J by 4 bases. The CDR3 is 14 amino acids. The CDR3 coding sequence is TGTGCCAGCAGCCCCAGAAGGGGGCGAGAGACCCAGTACTTC. Its translation is CASSPRRGRETQYF.

This chain uses TRBV5-6 with TRBJ2-7; no definite D call. Between the trimmed V and J ends, which lost 1 base and 2 bases, there was a span of 7 bases. Germline CDR1 and CDR2: SGHDT and YYEEEE. This CDR3 region has 13 residues. The chain's CDR3 is CASSLLETYEQYF. CDR3 in DNA: TGTGCCAGCAGCTTGCTAGAAACCTACGAGCAGTACTTC.

The gene calls are TRBV5-4 and TRBJ2-5; a weak D match, TRBD1 (6 bases). V lost 4 bases to trimming and J lost 1 base, with 11 bases between them. This CDR3 contains 14 residues. Germline lookup yields CDR1 SGHNT and CDR2 YYREEE (reference sequence). Written as DNA, the CDR3 is TGTGCCAGCAGCACCGGCAGGGGCCAAGAGACCCAGTACTTC. It is translated as CASSTGRGQETQYF.

The rearrangement joins TRBV5-1 to TRBJ2-1; 7 positions match TRBD1. Per germline, CDR1 SGHRS and CDR2 YFSETQ. V lost 0 bases to trimming and J lost 6 bases; unmatched junction nucleotides: 6. The CDR3 is made up of 15 amino acids. CDR3 sequence: CASSLGAGGPNEQFF. Written as DNA, the CDR3 is TGCGCCAGCAGCTTGGGGGCAGGGGGACCCAATGAGCAGTTCTTC.